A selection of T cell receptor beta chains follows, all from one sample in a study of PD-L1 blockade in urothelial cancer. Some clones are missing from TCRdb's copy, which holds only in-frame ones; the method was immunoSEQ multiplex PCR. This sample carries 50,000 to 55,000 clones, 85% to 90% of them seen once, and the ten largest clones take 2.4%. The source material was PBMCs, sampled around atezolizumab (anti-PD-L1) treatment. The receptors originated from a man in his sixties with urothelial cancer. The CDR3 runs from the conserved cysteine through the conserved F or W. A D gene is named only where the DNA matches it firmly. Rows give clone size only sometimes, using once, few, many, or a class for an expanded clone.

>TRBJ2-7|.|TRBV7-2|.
CASSLDRRYEQYF
TGTGCCAGCAGCTTAGACCGCAGATACGAGCAGTACTTC
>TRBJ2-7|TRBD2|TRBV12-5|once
CASCRLAGNEQYF
TGTGCTAGCTGCCGATTAGCGGGGAACGAGCAGTACTTC
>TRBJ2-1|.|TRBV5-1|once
CASSLPYNEQFF
TGCGCCAGCAGCTTGCCTTACAATGAGCAGTTCTTC
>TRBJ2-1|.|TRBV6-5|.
CASSYSWQRYNEQFF
TGTGCCAGCAGTTACTCCTGGCAGAGGTACAATGAGCAGTTCTTC
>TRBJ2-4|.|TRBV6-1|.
CASSERPQGGNIQYF
TGTGCCAGCAGTGAACGACCCCAGGGTGGAAACATTCAGTACTTC
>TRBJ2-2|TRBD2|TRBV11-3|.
CASSSGLADTGELFF
TGTGCCAGCAGCTCCGGACTAGCGGACACCGGGGAGCTGTTTTTT
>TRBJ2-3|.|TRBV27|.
CASSPPGLADTQYF
TGTGCCAGCAGTCCCCCGGGATTGGCAGATACGCAGTATTTT
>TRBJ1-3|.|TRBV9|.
CASSGGGSGNTIYF
TGTGCCAGCAGCGGAGGGGGCTCTGGAAACACCATATATTTT
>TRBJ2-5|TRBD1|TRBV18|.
CASSINPGGTETQYF
TGTGCCAGCTCAATTAACCCAGGGGGCACGGAGACCCAGTACTTC
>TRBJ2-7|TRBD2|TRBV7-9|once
CASSLGTSQYF
TGTGCCAGCAGCCTAGGGACTAGCCAGTACTTC
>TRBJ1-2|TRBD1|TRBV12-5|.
CASGSTGGNYGYTF
TGTGCTAGTGGTTCGACAGGGGGAAACTATGGCTACACCTTC
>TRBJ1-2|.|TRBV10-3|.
CAISESTANYGYTF
TGTGCCATCAGTGAGTCAACGGCTAACTATGGCTACACCTTC
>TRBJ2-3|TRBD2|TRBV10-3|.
CAIRAAGGPPDTQYF
TGTGCCATCCGGGCTGCGGGAGGCCCCCCAGATACGCAGTATTTT
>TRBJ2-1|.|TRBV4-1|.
CASSQDGGLTSYNEQFF
TGCGCCAGCAGCCAAGACGGAGGCCTTACCTCCTACAATGAGCAGTTCTTC
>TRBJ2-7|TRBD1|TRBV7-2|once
CASSHTGGASRYEQYF
TGTGCCAGCAGCCATACAGGGGGCGCGTCCCGTTACGAGCAGTACTTC
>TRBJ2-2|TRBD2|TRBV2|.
CASSLEGLAGAATGELFF
TGTGCCAGCAGTCTTGAGGGACTAGCGGGAGCAGCCACCGGGGAGCTGTTTTTT
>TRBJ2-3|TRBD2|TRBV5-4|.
CASSLAIAGGFTDTQYF
TGTGCCAGCAGCTTGGCGATAGCGGGAGGATTTACAGATACGCAGTATTTT
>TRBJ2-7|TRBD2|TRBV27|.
CASSGSGRALEQYF
TGTGCCAGCAGTGGTAGCGGGAGGGCCTTAGAGCAGTACTTC
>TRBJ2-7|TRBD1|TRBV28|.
CASSPRDRPYEQYF
TGTGCCAGCAGTCCCCGGGACAGACCCTACGAGCAGTACTTC
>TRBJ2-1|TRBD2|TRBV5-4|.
CASSLGAGGYNEQFF
TGTGCCAGCAGCTTGGGGGCGGGAGGCTACAATGAGCAGTTCTTC
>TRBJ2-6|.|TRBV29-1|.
CSALGANVLTF
TGCAGCGCCCTTGGGGCCAACGTCCTGACTTTC
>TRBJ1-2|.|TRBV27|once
CASSLSLTAGYNYGYTF
TGTGCCAGCAGTTTATCGTTGACAGCGGGGTACAACTATGGCTACACCTTC
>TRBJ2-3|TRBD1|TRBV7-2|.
CASSFRGRTDTQYF
TGTGCCAGCAGCTTCAGGGGGCGTACAGATACGCAGTATTTT
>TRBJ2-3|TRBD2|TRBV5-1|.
CASSLNGLADTDTQYF
TGCGCCAGCAGCTTGAACGGACTAGCGGACACAGATACGCAGTATTTT
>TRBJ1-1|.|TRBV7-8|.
CASSLGSGGLSTEAFF
TGTGCCAGCAGCTTAGGTAGCGGGGGGCTTAGCACTGAAGCTTTCTTT
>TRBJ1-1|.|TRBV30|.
CAWSEGAKTEAFF
TGTGCCTGGAGTGAAGGGGCAAAGACTGAAGCTTTCTTT
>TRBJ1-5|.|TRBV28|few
CASSQDRSNQPQHF
TGTGCCAGCAGTCAAGACAGAAGCAATCAGCCCCAGCATTTT
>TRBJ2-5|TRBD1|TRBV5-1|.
CASSLPGQGDETQYF
TGCGCCAGCAGCCTTCCGGGACAGGGCGATGAGACCCAGTACTTC
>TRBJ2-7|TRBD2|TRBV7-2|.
CASRSILAGMAISYEQYF
TGTGCCAGCAGATCGATCCTAGCGGGAATGGCAATAAGCTACGAGCAGTACTTC
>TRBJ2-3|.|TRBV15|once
CATSREGSGITDTQYF
TGTGCCACCAGCAGAGAGGGATCGGGAATCACAGATACGCAGTATTTT
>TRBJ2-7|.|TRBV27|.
CASSQLGGYEQYF
TGTGCCAGCAGTCAGCTAGGGGGATACGAGCAGTACTTC
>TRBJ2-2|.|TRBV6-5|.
CASSYSVVREKMFF
TGTGCCAGCAGTTACTCGGTTGTCCGGGAGAAGATGTTTTTT
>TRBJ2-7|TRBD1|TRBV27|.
CASSPTGGPYEQYF
TGTGCCAGCAGTCCCACAGGGGGCCCCTACGAGCAGTACTTC
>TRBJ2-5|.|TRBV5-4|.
CASSLGSQETQYF
TGTGCCAGCAGCTTGGGTTCGCAAGAGACCCAGTACTTC
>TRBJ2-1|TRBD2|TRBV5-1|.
CASSPAPILAGDEQFF
TGCGCCAGCAGCCCCGCCCCGATCCTAGCGGGCGATGAGCAGTTCTTC
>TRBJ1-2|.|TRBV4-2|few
CASSQDVRVSNYGYTF
TGTGCCAGCAGCCAAGATGTCAGGGTATCTAACTATGGCTACACCTTC
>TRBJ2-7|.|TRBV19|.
CASSIKSGTYEQYF
TGTGCCAGTAGTATTAAATCAGGGACCTACGAGCAGTACTTC
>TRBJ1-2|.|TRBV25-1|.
CASSEYERGSGYTF
TGTGCCAGCAGTGAATATGAAAGGGGAAGCGGCTACACCTTC
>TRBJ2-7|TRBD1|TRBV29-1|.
CSVVRTGFTYEQYF
TGCAGCGTGGTCCGGACAGGGTTTACCTACGAGCAGTACTTC